One and the same sample provided the 6 T cell receptor beta chains below, sequenced in a study of blood T cells in healthy people across ages. Primed by a sample-barcoded 5' primer and a J-beta primer mix, a second PCR proceeded for roughly 6 to 12 cycles. TCRdb ran MiXCR on the 5' RACE reads and lists one entry per CDR3 protein. The sample has 700,000 to 950,000 distinct CDR3 sequences; 55% to 70% are singletons. Input material: blood. All receptors come from a man under 40 in good health.

The chain has TRBV5-1 and TRBJ2-1; a weak D match, TRBD1 (6 bases). Trimming left V 2 bases short and J 4 bases short, with 13 bases between. The CDR3 spans 15 residues. Germline CDR1 and CDR2: SGHRS and YFSETQ. The CDR3 DNA reads TGCGCCAGCAGCTTAGGTTTGCAGGGGTACAATGAGCAGTTCTTC. Translated, it gives CASSLGLQGYNEQFF.

This rearrangement joins TRBV13 to TRBJ2-5, with a weak D call TRBD2 (6 bases). CDR3 length equals 14 residues. Deletions cut 3 bases from V and 4 bases from J, with 12 bases between. Germline assignment: CDR1 PRHDT and CDR2 FYEKMQ (reference sequence). The CDR3 DNA is TGTGCCAGCAGCTTCGTGGGGGGAACAGAGACCCAGTACTTC. The encoded protein is CASSFVGGTETQYF.

This clonotype was seen more than once but under ten times. V and J are TRBV20-1 and TRBJ1-4; D gene unclear. V was trimmed by 6 bases and J by 4 bases, leaving 9 bases between them. This CDR3 has 12 residues. The germline V gene encodes CDR1 DFQATT and CDR2 SNEGSKA (reference sequence). The CDR3 reads CSALSNNEKLFF. The CDR3 nucleotides read TGCAGTGCCCTTAGCAATAATGAAAAACTGTTTTTT.

The V gene is TRBV20-1, the J gene TRBJ2-1, with 8 bases lining up with TRBD2. This CDR3 is 16 amino acids long. V dropped 0 bases and J dropped 4; count of bases not matched to a gene: 8. In germline, CDR1 is DFQATT, CDR2 SNEGSKA (reference sequence). CDR3 sequence reads: CSARDLGSGEYNEQFF. The CDR3 nucleotides are TGCAGTGCTAGAGATCTGGGTAGCGGGGAGTACAATGAGCAGTTCTTC.

This clonotype was counted a few times. The chain couples TRBV20-1 to TRBJ2-7, with TRBD1 matching over 7 bases. V was clipped by 4 bases and J by 2 bases; unmatched bases: 5. Germline assignment: CDR1 DFQATT and CDR2 SNEGSKA (reference sequence). The CDR3 spans 13 residues. CDR3 sequence: CSANGQATYEQYF. The CDR3 DNA is TGCAGTGCTAACGGACAGGCTACCTACGAGCAGTACTTC.

The V and J genes are TRBV5-8 and TRBJ2-7, with a possible D match to TRBD2 (6 bases). The V gene lost 4 bases and the J gene lost 5 bases, with 19 bases spanning the gap. From germline, CDR1 is SGHTS and CDR2 YDEGEE. The CDR3 is made up of 15 amino acids. CDR3 nucleotides: TGTGCCAGCAGCCGAATTGTGGTTGGCGGGGACGAGCAGTACTTC. Its translation: CASSRIVVGGDEQYF.